This is a list of T cell receptor beta chains from one sample in a study of a mutant IDH1 vaccine in newly diagnosed glioma. For these receptors, no antigen is known. Using immunoSEQ multiplex PCR, the repertoire was profiled, and TCRdb retains in-frame clones only, with some absent. The top ten clones hold roughly 0.65% of a sample with approximately 110,000 clones, about 90% of them seen once. The source was PBMCs, collected from a glioma patient whose treatment included an IDH1 peptide vaccine. The receptors here all came from a woman in her 50s with glioma. Both conserved end residues are part of each CDR3. The D gene is left open where the match is weak. Not all rows give a size; the values are once, few, many and, for expanded clones, a class.

v_gene	d_gene	j_gene	abundance	CDR3aa	CDR3nt
TRBV27	TRBD1	TRBJ1-5	NA	CASRPAQGASQPQHF	TGTGCCAGCCGACCGGCGCAGGGGGCGAGTCAGCCCCAGCATTTT
TRBV10-3	TRBD2	TRBJ2-1	NA	CATGTSGFPSGGYNEQFF	TGTGCCACGGGAACTTCAGGGTTTCCTAGCGGGGGCTACAATGAGCAGTTCTTC
TRBV30	TRBD1	TRBJ1-1	NA	CAWRRQGRTEAFF	TGTGCCTGGAGGAGACAGGGGAGGACTGAAGCTTTCTTT
TRBV2	TRBD1	TRBJ2-2	NA	CASETGGRELFF	TGTGCCTCCGAGACAGGGGGCCGGGAGCTGTTTTTT
TRBV6-1	NA	TRBJ1-4	NA	CASSAPQGRGEKLFF	TGTGCCAGCAGTGCCCCACAGGGAAGGGGTGAAAAACTGTTTTTT
TRBV18	TRBD1	TRBJ2-1	NA	CASSPGQGVRSYNEQFF	TGTGCCAGCTCACCGGGGCAGGGGGTACGGTCCTACAATGAGCAGTTCTTC
TRBV7-2	NA	TRBJ2-7	NA	CASSLVSTEGSCEQYF	TGTGCCAGCAGCTTAGTTTCCACCGAGGGGTCCTGCGAGCAGTACTTC
TRBV19	NA	TRBJ1-4	NA	CASSIPAPMGKLFF	TGTGCCAGTAGTATTCCGGCCCCAATGGGAAAACTGTTTTTT
TRBV7-9	NA	TRBJ1-6	NA	CASSPGDSISPLHF	TGTGCCAGCAGCCCAGGGGACTCAATTTCACCCCTCCACTTT
TRBV12-5	TRBD1	TRBJ2-1	once	CAVTTGLDYNEQFF	TGTGCTGTTACGACAGGGCTGGACTACAATGAGCAGTTCTTC
TRBV10-1	TRBD2	TRBJ2-7	once	CASSESSGGPYYEQYF	TGCGCCAGCAGTGAGTCGTCGGGAGGGCCTTACTACGAGCAGTACTTC
TRBV7-9	NA	TRBJ2-1	NA	CASSPKGNNEQFF	TGTGCCAGCAGCCCTAAGGGTAACAATGAGCAGTTCTTC
TRBV10-3	NA	TRBJ2-2	NA	CAISDRRVLDTGELFF	TGTGCCATCAGTGACCGGAGGGTATTGGACACCGGGGAGCTGTTTTTT
TRBV15	NA	TRBJ2-7	NA	CATSRHREEAYEQYF	TGTGCCACCAGCAGACACAGGGAAGAGGCCTACGAGCAGTACTTC
TRBV5-8	TRBD1	TRBJ2-7	NA	CASRGAGGSYEQYF	TGTGCCAGCAGGGGGGCAGGGGGCTCCTACGAGCAGTACTTC
TRBV29-1	NA	TRBJ2-2	once	CSAGTPLPGELFF	TGCAGCGCCGGGACACCTTTGCCCGGGGAGCTGTTTTTT
TRBV6-1	NA	TRBJ1-5	few	CASSAQLSNQPQHF	TGTGCCAGCAGTGCACAGCTGAGCAATCAGCCCCAGCATTTT
TRBV6-6	NA	TRBJ1-2	NA	CASSYSGAQGYTF	TGTGCCAGCAGTTACTCGGGGGCGCAGGGCTACACCTTC
TRBV9	TRBD1	TRBJ1-2	NA	CASTATGQNYGYTF	TGTGCCAGCACCGCTACGGGACAGAACTATGGCTACACCTTC
TRBV5-1	TRBD1	TRBJ2-5	NA	CASSRGGTGAGQETQYF	TGCGCCAGCAGCCGCGGGGGGACAGGGGCCGGCCAAGAGACCCAGTACTTC